One and the same sample provided the 19 T cell receptor beta chains below, sequenced in a study of shared clonotypes between healthy human individuals. Sequenced by immunoSEQ multiplex PCR; TCRdb stores in-frame clones only, minus some. The sample consists of 2 million to 2.5 million clones, more than 85% of them appearing once. The specimen sequenced was naive CD4+ T cells from PBMCs. Subset: CD45RA+ positively selected. The receptors originated from a man aged 18 to 30 in good health. Some clones in this sample may be carry-over from other donors' samples.

This chain joins TRBV27 and TRBJ1-5; the match to TRBD1 covers 7 bases. V lost 3 bases to trimming and J lost 4 bases; unmatched junction nucleotides: 12. CDR3 length: 17 residues. CDR1 is MNHEY, CDR2 SMNVEV, per germline (reference sequence). The CDR3 reads CASSFGEQGRKNQPQHF. As DNA, the CDR3 is TGTGCCAGCAGTTTTGGGGAACAGGGGAGGAAGAATCAGCCCCAGCATTTT.

The chain couples TRBV5-1 to TRBJ1-3; D remains unclear. Germline V CDR1 and CDR2: SGHRS, YFSETQ. The CDR3 is 17 residues long. V lost 0 bases and J lost 0, with 13 bases in between. For the CDR3, the DNA is TGCGCCAGCAGCTTGGCCGGACTGACTTACTCTGGAAACACCATATATTTT. Protein sequence: CASSLAGLTYSGNTIYF. The variable domain in full, with the rest retrieved from reference TRBV5-1 and TRBJ1-3, is KAGVTQTPRYLIKTRGQQVTLSCSPISGHRSVSWYQQTPGQGLQFLFEYFSETQRNKGNFPGRFSGRQFSNSRSEMNVSTLELGDSALYLCASSLAGLTYSGNTIYFGEGSWLTVV.

The chain links TRBV7-9 to TRBJ2-6, with unresolved D. Germline assignment: CDR1 SEHNR and CDR2 FQNEAQ (reference sequence). V was shortened by 6 bases and J by 0 bases, with 9 bases between the two germline ends. CDR3 length equals 15 residues. CDR3 loop: CASRLLGSGANVLTF. For the CDR3, the DNA is TGTGCCAGCAGACTACTGGGCTCTGGGGCCAACGTCCTGACTTTC.

Note on this clone: This CDR3 is also generated by other DNA sequences in the sample. This chain links TRBV18 with TRBJ2-5, with 11 bases aligning to TRBD2. Germline loops: CDR1 KGHSH, CDR2 LQKENI. The CDR3 is 15 residues long. The ends lost 6 bases at V and 2 bases at J; junction bases unmatched: 5. The CDR3 nucleotides are TGTGCCAGCTCCCCCGGGACTAGCGGTCAAGAGACCCAGTACTTC. This encodes CASSPGTSGQETQYF.

V and J are TRBV19 and TRBJ2-7; D is possibly TRBD1 or TRBD2 (5 bases each). The CDR3 covers 15 residues. V lost 6 bases, J lost 5 bases, and 20 bases lay in between. Germline CDR1 and CDR2: LNHDA and SQIVND (reference sequence). The CDR3 DNA sequence: TGTGCCAGTAGCCCAGAGAGGGGCATTTCCCACGAGCAGTACTTC. It is translated as CASSPERGISHEQYF.

The rearrangement uses TRBV25-1 and TRBJ1-1, with D tentatively TRBD1 (5 bases). The germline V and J ends were trimmed by 0 bases and 6 bases, with 17 bases remaining between them. The germline V gene encodes CDR1 MGHDK and CDR2 SYGVNS. The length of the CDR3 is 16 residues. CDR3 DNA: TGTGCCAGCAGTGAATATGTTCGTCCGGTAGGGGCTGAAGCTTTCTTT. Translated, it gives CASSEYVRPVGAEAFF.

The chain is built from TRBV6-5 and TRBJ1-2, with a possible D match to TRBD1 (5 bases). The ends were cut back, 6 bases at V and 6 bases at J, with 20 bases in the middle. The CDR3 has 15 residues. Germline CDR1 is MNHEY and CDR2 is SVGAGI. CDR3 in DNA: TGTGCCAGCAGAAATATTTGGGGGGGACCGGATGGCTACACCTTC. Translated: CASRNIWGGPDGYTF.

The chain employs TRBV19 and TRBJ1-5; TRBD1 matches at 8 bases. The V gene's germline CDR1 is LNHDA and CDR2 SQIVND (reference sequence). This CDR3 is 17 amino acids long. The junction had 12 bases not matched to a gene; V was cut back by 8 bases and J by 0 bases. CDR3 region: CASGDRLDPYSNQPQHF. Here the CDR3 DNA reads TGTGCCAGTGGGGACAGGCTCGACCCTTATAGCAATCAGCCCCAGCATTTT. The full variable domain, its missing parts supplied by reference TRBV19 and TRBJ1-5, is DGGITQSPKYLFRKEGQNVTLSCEQNLNHDAMYWYRQDPGQGLRLIYYSQIVNDFQKGDIAEGYSVSREKKESFPLTVTSAQKNPTAFYLCASGDRLDPYSNQPQHFGDGTRLSIL.

This clone showed up just a few times. The identical CDR3 is also encoded by other nucleotide sequences in the sample. This chain connects TRBV20-1 to TRBJ1-1; D is unclear. V lost 1 base to trimming and J lost 6 bases, with 3 bases between them. The germline V gene has CDR1 DFQATT and CDR2 SNEGSKA (reference sequence). The CDR3 sequence is 10 residues long. The CDR3 here is CSARVAEAFF. The CDR3 bases are TGCAGTGCTAGAGTGGCTGAAGCTTTCTTT.

V is TRBV29-1 and J is TRBJ2-1; D is unresolved. V was shortened by 2 bases and J by 5 bases, with 10 bases between the two germline ends. The length of the CDR3 is 13 residues. The V gene's germline CDR1 is SQVTM and CDR2 ANQGSEA. In DNA form, the CDR3 reads TGCAGCGTTGAAAGGTCGGCAGACAATGAGCAGTTCTTC. As protein: CSVERSADNEQFF.

Details on this clone: This same CDR3 is encoded by further DNA sequences in the sample. The V call is TRBV27, the J call TRBJ2-2, with 11 bases that match TRBD1. The CDR3 consists of 15 residues. With 3 bases clipped from V and 5 bases from J, the junction kept 2 bases outside the gene matches. The germline gives CDR1 MNHEY, CDR2 SMNVEV (reference sequence). The CDR3 sequence is CASSFGTGGTGELFF. CDR3 in DNA: TGTGCCAGCAGTTTTGGGACAGGGGGGACCGGGGAGCTGTTTTTT.

This rearrangement joins TRBV9 to TRBJ2-2, with D unclear. The CDR3 sequence is 13 residues long. The V gene lost 4 bases and the J gene lost 3 bases, with 7 bases spanning the gap. Germline lookup yields CDR1 SGDLS and CDR2 YYNGEE. The CDR3 nucleotides are TGTGCCAGCAGCCCCCGGGACACCGGGGAGCTGTTTTTT. Amino acids: CASSPRDTGELFF.

The genes are TRBV6-5 and TRBJ2-5; D is perhaps TRBD1 (7 bases). Trimming left V 2 bases short and J 0 bases short, with 10 bases between. The CDR3 is 15 amino acids. The germline CDR1 and CDR2 sequences are MNHEY and SVGAGI. This CDR3 reads CASSYAGQYQETQYF. The CDR3 DNA follows: TGTGCCAGCAGTTACGCGGGACAGTACCAAGAGACCCAGTACTTC.

The J gene is TRBJ2-2, the V gene TRBV7-7, with D perhaps TRBD1 or TRBD2 (6 bases each). The CDR3 extends over 16 amino acids. From germline, CDR1 is SSHAT and CDR2 FNYEAQ (reference sequence). Trimming took off 5 bases at V and 0 bases at J, with 13 bases between the two ends. The CDR3 nucleotides are TGTGCCAGCAGCCCGGGGGCAGGGGCGAACACCGGGGAGCTGTTTTTT. Translated: CASSPGAGANTGELFF.

The chain uses TRBV4-2 and TRBJ2-3, with D possibly called TRBD1 or TRBD2 (6 bases each). V lost 0 bases, J lost 3 bases, and 19 bases lay in between. This CDR3 is 18 amino acids long. Germline V gene data show CDR1 as LGHNA and CDR2 as YNFKEQ. CDR3: CASSQEAGQGLKTDTQYF. In DNA, the CDR3 is TGTGCCAGCAGCCAAGAGGCGGGGCAGGGGTTAAAGACAGATACGCAGTATTTT.

The gene calls are TRBV11-2 and TRBJ2-1, with 11 bases lining up with TRBD2. The CDR3 extends over 17 amino acids. J gave up 6 bases and V 1 base, and 8 bases lay outside the gene matches. Germline assignment: CDR1 SGHAT and CDR2 FQNNGV. The DNA of the CDR3 is TGTGCCAGCAGCTTAGTAGCTAGCGGGAGGATGTTCAATGAGCAGTTCTTC. It codes for CASSLVASGRMFNEQFF.

The CDR3 here is CASSSDLGSNQPQHF. DNA for the CDR3: TGTGCCAGCAGCAGCGACTTGGGGAGCAATCAGCCCCAGCATTTT. The chain is built from TRBV2 and TRBJ1-5; D not certain. Germline CDR1 is SNHLY and CDR2 is FYNNEI. V shed 6 bases and J shed 1 base, with 13 bases lying between them. This CDR3 has 15 residues.

The genes are TRBV6-6 and TRBJ2-1; 12 bases line up with TRBD1. The CDR3 length is 15 residues. Germline V gene lookup returns CDR1 MNHNY and CDR2 SVGAGI (reference sequence). The junction had 9 bases not matched to a gene; V was cut back by 7 bases and J by 8 bases. The CDR3 protein is CASNQGDRGPDEQFF. CDR3 nucleotides: TGTGCCAGCAATCAAGGGGACAGGGGGCCCGATGAGCAGTTCTTC.

This chain links TRBV7-2 with TRBJ2-7, with TRBD2 matching 8 bases. V trimming: 2 bases; J trimming: 4 bases; junction bases outside the gene matches: 4. The CDR3 runs to 14 residues. Germline values: CDR1 SGHTA, CDR2 FQGNSA. Written as DNA, the CDR3 is TGTGCCAGCAGCTTACTGCGGGAGGAATACGAGCAGTACTTC. Amino acid sequence: CASSLLREEYEQYF.